A selection of T cell receptor beta chains follows, all from one sample in a study of blood T cells in healthy people across ages. A single record per CDR3 protein comes from TCRdb applying MiXCR to the 5' RACE reads. The sample records 550,000 to 600,000 distinct CDR3 sequences, around 50% being singletons. Sequencing was carried out using blood. The receptors come from a man at least 80 years old in good health. Each CDR3 is given with its conserved first and last residue. A D gene is named only where the DNA matches it firmly. Rows give clone size only sometimes, using once, few, many, or a class for an expanded clone.

cdr3_length	clone_size	d_call	v_call	j_call	cdr3_nt	cdr3_aa
16	NA	TRBD2	TRBV5-1	TRBJ2-5	TGCGCCAGCAGCTTGGGACTAGCGGGGCTCCAAGAGACCCAGTACTTC	CASSLGLAGLQETQYF
13	few	NA	TRBV7-2	TRBJ2-1	TGTGCCAGCAGCGTAGGCCGGGGCAATGAGCAGTTCTTC	CASSVGRGNEQFF
14	few	NA	TRBV20-1	TRBJ2-3	TGCAGTGCGACGGCCGGACTTACGACAGATACGCAGTATTTT	CSATAGLTTDTQYF
17	NA	TRBD2	TRBV13	TRBJ2-1	TGTGCCAGCAGCTTTCGACTAGCGGGAGAGGCTTACAATGAGCAGTTCTTC	CASSFRLAGEAYNEQFF
16	few	TRBD2	TRBV9	TRBJ2-3	TGTGCCAGCAGCCCAGAGCGGGGGGGGAGCACAGATACGCAGTATTTT	CASSPERGGSTDTQYF
14	NA	TRBD2	TRBV7-9	TRBJ2-5	TGTGCCAGCAGCTTTGGACTAGCGGAGGTGACCCAGTACTTC	CASSFGLAEVTQYF
16	NA	NA	TRBV5-1	TRBJ1-4	TGCGCCAGCAGCTTGGGGTCGGCAACCGAACGTGAAAAACTGTTTTTT	CASSLGSATEREKLFF
13	NA	NA	TRBV20-1	TRBJ1-1	TGCAGTGCTAGCAACAGAGGGGTAGGTGAAGCTTTCTTT	CSASNRGVGEAFF
13	NA	TRBD2	TRBV20-1	TRBJ2-7	TGCAGTGCTAGCCCGGGACTAGAGGACGAGCAGTACTTC	CSASPGLEDEQYF
18	NA	TRBD2	TRBV5-1	TRBJ2-7	TGCGCCAGCAGCTTGGCGCCTAGCGGGGGTGCTCTTACCTACGAGCAGTACTTC	CASSLAPSGGALTYEQYF
15	NA	TRBD1	TRBV27	TRBJ2-3	TGTGCCAGCAGTTCACTCGGGACAGCTGGAGATACGCAGTATTTT	CASSSLGTAGDTQYF
15	once	TRBD1	TRBV20-1	TRBJ1-4	TGCAGTGCTAATACAGGGGGTCCGTGGAATGAAAAACTGTTTTTT	CSANTGGPWNEKLFF
14	NA	NA	TRBV3-1	TRBJ2-5	TGTGCCAGCAGCCCCCGAGGGCTCCAAGAGACCCAGTACTTC	CASSPRGLQETQYF
16	NA	TRBD1	TRBV5-1	TRBJ1-1	TGCGCCAGCAGCGCCAGACAGGGGGTCGTAGACACTGAAGCTTTCTTT	CASSARQGVVDTEAFF
14	NA	NA	TRBV7-2	TRBJ2-5	TGTGCCAGCAGCTTCCTCCGGGGGCCAGAGACCCAGTACTTC	CASSFLRGPETQYF
18	NA	NA	TRBV20-1	TRBJ1-2	TGCAGTGCTAGAAAAAAAGCCCAGAGTCTTAGTTTTAACTATGGCTACACCTTC	CSARKKAQSLSFNYGYTF
13	NA	NA	TRBV7-9	TRBJ1-2	TGTGCCAGCAGTTCACAGAGTAACGATGGCTACACCTTC	CASSSQSNDGYTF
13	few	NA	TRBV7-2	TRBJ2-5	TGTGCCAGCAGCTTGGGCAGGGGACAGACCCAGTACTTC	CASSLGRGQTQYF
14	NA	NA	TRBV20-1	TRBJ2-1	TGCAGTGCCCCGGCCCCCGGGACTGCCAATGAGCAGTTCTTC	CSAPAPGTANEQFF
15	NA	TRBD2	TRBV6-2/TRBV6-3	TRBJ2-7	TGTGCCAGCACCGAGACTAGCGGGAGGAGATACGAGCAGTACTTC	CASTETSGRRYEQYF
16	NA	TRBD2	TRBV20-1	TRBJ2-7	TGCGGTGCTGGTGGACTAGCGGGGAACCCACTCTACGAGCAGTACTTC	CGAGGLAGNPLYEQYF
17	few	TRBD2	TRBV29-1	TRBJ2-3	TGCAGCGTTGTCCCCTCGAGGAGCGGGGGTAGCACAGATACGCAGTATTTT	CSVVPSRSGGSTDTQYF
15	few	NA	TRBV5-1	TRBJ1-1	TGCGCCAGCAGCTTGCGTCGGCACCAGAACACTGAAGCTTTCTTT	CASSLRRHQNTEAFF
15	many	NA	TRBV6-5	TRBJ2-5	TGTGTCAGCAGTTACTCGAGGGTAGGGATGGAGACCCAGTACTTC	CVSSYSRVGMETQYF
15	NA	NA	TRBV7-9	TRBJ2-5	TGTGCCAGCACGTGGGGGACCAGCGGAGAAGACCCCCAGTACTTC	CASTWGTSGEDPQYF
15	few	NA	TRBV7-2	TRBJ2-7	TGTGCCAGCAGCATACACAGGGGGGGGGCCTACGAGCAGTACTTC	CASSIHRGGAYEQYF
15	few	TRBD2	TRBV7-9	TRBJ2-7	TGTGCCAGCAGCCCAACTAGCGGGGACTCCTACGAGCAGTACTTC	CASSPTSGDSYEQYF
14	few	TRBD1	TRBV20-1	TRBJ2-5	TGCAGTGCTAGAGGACAGGGAAACCAAGAGACCCAGTACTTC	CSARGQGNQETQYF
13	NA	NA	TRBV6-4	TRBJ2-6	TGTGCCAGCAGTGTGGTGGGGGCCAACGTCCTGACTTTC	CASSVVGANVLTF
17	NA	NA	TRBV3-1	TRBJ2-1	TGTGCCAGCAGCCAAGCGGTACAGGGGCCGACGGGGGATGAGCAGTTCTTC	CASSQAVQGPTGDEQFF
14	few	NA	TRBV3-1	TRBJ2-2	TGTGCCAGCAGCCAAGAACCAACGTCCGGGGAGCTGTTTTTT	CASSQEPTSGELFF
16	many	NA	TRBV7-9	TRBJ2-3	TGTGCCAGCAGCCAAAGCAGGGGGGGCAGCACAGATACGCAGTATTTT	CASSQSRGGSTDTQYF
14	NA	TRBD1	TRBV29-1	TRBJ2-7	TGCAGCGCTACGACAGGGGGGGGTTCCTACGAGCAGTACTTC	CSATTGGGSYEQYF
15	NA	NA	TRBV7-9	TRBJ2-3	TGTGCCAGCAGCCGAGGCCAGGGGAGGTCAGATACGCAGTATTTT	CASSRGQGRSDTQYF
16	NA	NA	TRBV7-8	TRBJ2-4	TGTGCCAGCAGCTTGGAGGGAAACGGGGCCAAAAACATTCAGTACTTC	CASSLEGNGAKNIQYF
15	NA	TRBD1	TRBV20-1	TRBJ2-7	TGCAGTGCTAGAGGGGGGACAGGGATGCTCGACGAGCAGTACTTC	CSARGGTGMLDEQYF
16	few	TRBD2	TRBV20-1	TRBJ2-3	TGCAGTGCTCGTAGGGCGGGAGGACTGGGCACAGATACGCAGTATTTT	CSARRAGGLGTDTQYF
15	NA	TRBD2	TRBV18	TRBJ2-1	TGTGCCAGCCGACCGGGGGGGGGCTCCTACAATGAGCAGTTCTTC	CASRPGGGSYNEQFF
18	NA	TRBD2	TRBV20-1	TRBJ2-3	TGCAGTGCTAGAGGGTGGGAGGGCCTCTTCCTAAAGAGGGATACGCAGTATTTT	CSARGWEGLFLKRDTQYF
13	once	TRBD2	TRBV7-4	TRBJ2-7	TGTGCCAGCAGCTCAGCGGGGCCTAGAGAGCAGTACTTC	CASSSAGPREQYF
12	NA	NA	TRBV20-1	TRBJ1-2	TGCAGTGCTAGTGAACAGGTCTATGGCTACACCTTC	CSASEQVYGYTF
15	NA	NA	TRBV7-9	TRBJ2-5	TGTGCCAGCAGCTTGGGCGCGGGAACTCAAGAGACCCAGTACTTC	CASSLGAGTQETQYF
11	NA	NA	TRBV12-3/TRBV12-4	TRBJ1-1	TGTGCCAGCGGCAAAGGTACTGAAGCTTTCTTT	CASGKGTEAFF
13	once	NA	TRBV7-3	TRBJ2-5	TGTGCCAGCAGTTTCTCGTGGTCGGAGACCCAGTACTTC	CASSFSWSETQYF
13	NA	NA	TRBV20-1	TRBJ2-7	TGCAGTGCTAGGGGCAGGACGGGGTACGAGCGGTACTTC	CSARGRTGYERYF
15	NA	TRBD1	TRBV28	TRBJ2-7	TGTGCCAGCAGATCCGGACAGGGGGCCCAGAGAGGCCAGTACTTC	CASRSGQGAQRGQYF
14	few	NA	TRBV3-1	TRBJ2-3	TGTGCCAGCAGCCAAGGGTACAGGGTGGATACGCAGTATTTT	CASSQGYRVDTQYF
14	NA	NA	TRBV7-3	TRBJ1-1	TGTGCCAGCAGCCCGGGACATACGAACACTGAAGCTTTCTTT	CASSPGHTNTEAFF
16	many	NA	TRBV6-6	TRBJ2-1	TGTGCCAGCAGTCCCAATCGTAGGGGGAGGATCAATGAGCAGTTCTTC	CASSPNRRGRINEQFF
17	NA	TRBD2	TRBV7-8	TRBJ2-1	TGTGCCAGCAGCTCCCCTAGCGGGACTAGTTCACAGTATGAGCAGTTCTTC	CASSSPSGTSSQYEQFF
18	few	TRBD2	TRBV18	TRBJ2-1	TGTGCCAGCTCATCCCGTGGACTAGCGGGAGGTAGTAACAATGAGCAGTTCTTC	CASSSRGLAGGSNNEQFF
15	NA	TRBD1	TRBV6-5	TRBJ1-2	TGTGCCAGCAGTCGGGACAGCTACGCCGAATATGGCTACACCTTC	CASSRDSYAEYGYTF
13	once	NA	TRBV11-2	TRBJ1-5	TGTGCCAGCAGCTTGCAGAACAATCAGCCCCAGCATTTT	CASSLQNNQPQHF